This T cell receptor beta chain was observed in a study of pediatric ulcerative colitis. Study outcomes and limitations: Acute severe colitis showed lower rectal diversity from clonal expansions. Total lymphocyte DNA, not sorted subsets, was the template.

The rectum was sampled with one to two pinch biopsies at colonoscopy. Notes on this clone: As yet, its antigen is unknown.

This CDR3 region has 13 residues. CDR1 is SEHNR and CDR2 is FQNEAQ in the germline V gene (reference sequence). Trimming cost V 5 bases and J 4 bases, with 11 bases left between them. Here immunoSEQ multiplex PCR was the method, and the copy in TCRdb shows in-frame clones only, minus some. The sample has around 37,000 clones; 75% are singletons. This receptor was identified in a boy aged 5 to 17 with severe ulcerative colitis. Input material: gut tissue. The rearrangement uses TRBV7-9 and TRBJ1-2; TRBD1 is a possible D gene (5 bases). The CDR3 DNA follows: TGTGCCAGCAGCCCAGGGAACCTCTATGGCTACACCTTC. Its protein product is CASSPGNLYGYTF.